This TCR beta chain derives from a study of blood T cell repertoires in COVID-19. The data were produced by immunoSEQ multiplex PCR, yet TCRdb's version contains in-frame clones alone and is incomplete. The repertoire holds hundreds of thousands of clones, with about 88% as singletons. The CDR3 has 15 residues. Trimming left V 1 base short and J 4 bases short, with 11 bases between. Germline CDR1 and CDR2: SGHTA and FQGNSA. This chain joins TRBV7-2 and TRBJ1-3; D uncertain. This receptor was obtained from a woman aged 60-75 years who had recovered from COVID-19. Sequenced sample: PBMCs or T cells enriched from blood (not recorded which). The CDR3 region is CASSLVSSTGNTIYF. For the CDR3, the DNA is TGTGCCAGCAGCTTAGTGTCGTCTACGGGAAACACCATATATTTT. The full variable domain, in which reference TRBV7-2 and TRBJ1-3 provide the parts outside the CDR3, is GAGVSQSPSNKVTEKGKDVELRCDPISGHTALYWYRQSLGQGLEFLIYFQGNSAPDKSGLPSDRFSAERTGGSVSTLTIQRTQQEDSAVYLCASSLVSSTGNTIYFGEGSWLTVV.